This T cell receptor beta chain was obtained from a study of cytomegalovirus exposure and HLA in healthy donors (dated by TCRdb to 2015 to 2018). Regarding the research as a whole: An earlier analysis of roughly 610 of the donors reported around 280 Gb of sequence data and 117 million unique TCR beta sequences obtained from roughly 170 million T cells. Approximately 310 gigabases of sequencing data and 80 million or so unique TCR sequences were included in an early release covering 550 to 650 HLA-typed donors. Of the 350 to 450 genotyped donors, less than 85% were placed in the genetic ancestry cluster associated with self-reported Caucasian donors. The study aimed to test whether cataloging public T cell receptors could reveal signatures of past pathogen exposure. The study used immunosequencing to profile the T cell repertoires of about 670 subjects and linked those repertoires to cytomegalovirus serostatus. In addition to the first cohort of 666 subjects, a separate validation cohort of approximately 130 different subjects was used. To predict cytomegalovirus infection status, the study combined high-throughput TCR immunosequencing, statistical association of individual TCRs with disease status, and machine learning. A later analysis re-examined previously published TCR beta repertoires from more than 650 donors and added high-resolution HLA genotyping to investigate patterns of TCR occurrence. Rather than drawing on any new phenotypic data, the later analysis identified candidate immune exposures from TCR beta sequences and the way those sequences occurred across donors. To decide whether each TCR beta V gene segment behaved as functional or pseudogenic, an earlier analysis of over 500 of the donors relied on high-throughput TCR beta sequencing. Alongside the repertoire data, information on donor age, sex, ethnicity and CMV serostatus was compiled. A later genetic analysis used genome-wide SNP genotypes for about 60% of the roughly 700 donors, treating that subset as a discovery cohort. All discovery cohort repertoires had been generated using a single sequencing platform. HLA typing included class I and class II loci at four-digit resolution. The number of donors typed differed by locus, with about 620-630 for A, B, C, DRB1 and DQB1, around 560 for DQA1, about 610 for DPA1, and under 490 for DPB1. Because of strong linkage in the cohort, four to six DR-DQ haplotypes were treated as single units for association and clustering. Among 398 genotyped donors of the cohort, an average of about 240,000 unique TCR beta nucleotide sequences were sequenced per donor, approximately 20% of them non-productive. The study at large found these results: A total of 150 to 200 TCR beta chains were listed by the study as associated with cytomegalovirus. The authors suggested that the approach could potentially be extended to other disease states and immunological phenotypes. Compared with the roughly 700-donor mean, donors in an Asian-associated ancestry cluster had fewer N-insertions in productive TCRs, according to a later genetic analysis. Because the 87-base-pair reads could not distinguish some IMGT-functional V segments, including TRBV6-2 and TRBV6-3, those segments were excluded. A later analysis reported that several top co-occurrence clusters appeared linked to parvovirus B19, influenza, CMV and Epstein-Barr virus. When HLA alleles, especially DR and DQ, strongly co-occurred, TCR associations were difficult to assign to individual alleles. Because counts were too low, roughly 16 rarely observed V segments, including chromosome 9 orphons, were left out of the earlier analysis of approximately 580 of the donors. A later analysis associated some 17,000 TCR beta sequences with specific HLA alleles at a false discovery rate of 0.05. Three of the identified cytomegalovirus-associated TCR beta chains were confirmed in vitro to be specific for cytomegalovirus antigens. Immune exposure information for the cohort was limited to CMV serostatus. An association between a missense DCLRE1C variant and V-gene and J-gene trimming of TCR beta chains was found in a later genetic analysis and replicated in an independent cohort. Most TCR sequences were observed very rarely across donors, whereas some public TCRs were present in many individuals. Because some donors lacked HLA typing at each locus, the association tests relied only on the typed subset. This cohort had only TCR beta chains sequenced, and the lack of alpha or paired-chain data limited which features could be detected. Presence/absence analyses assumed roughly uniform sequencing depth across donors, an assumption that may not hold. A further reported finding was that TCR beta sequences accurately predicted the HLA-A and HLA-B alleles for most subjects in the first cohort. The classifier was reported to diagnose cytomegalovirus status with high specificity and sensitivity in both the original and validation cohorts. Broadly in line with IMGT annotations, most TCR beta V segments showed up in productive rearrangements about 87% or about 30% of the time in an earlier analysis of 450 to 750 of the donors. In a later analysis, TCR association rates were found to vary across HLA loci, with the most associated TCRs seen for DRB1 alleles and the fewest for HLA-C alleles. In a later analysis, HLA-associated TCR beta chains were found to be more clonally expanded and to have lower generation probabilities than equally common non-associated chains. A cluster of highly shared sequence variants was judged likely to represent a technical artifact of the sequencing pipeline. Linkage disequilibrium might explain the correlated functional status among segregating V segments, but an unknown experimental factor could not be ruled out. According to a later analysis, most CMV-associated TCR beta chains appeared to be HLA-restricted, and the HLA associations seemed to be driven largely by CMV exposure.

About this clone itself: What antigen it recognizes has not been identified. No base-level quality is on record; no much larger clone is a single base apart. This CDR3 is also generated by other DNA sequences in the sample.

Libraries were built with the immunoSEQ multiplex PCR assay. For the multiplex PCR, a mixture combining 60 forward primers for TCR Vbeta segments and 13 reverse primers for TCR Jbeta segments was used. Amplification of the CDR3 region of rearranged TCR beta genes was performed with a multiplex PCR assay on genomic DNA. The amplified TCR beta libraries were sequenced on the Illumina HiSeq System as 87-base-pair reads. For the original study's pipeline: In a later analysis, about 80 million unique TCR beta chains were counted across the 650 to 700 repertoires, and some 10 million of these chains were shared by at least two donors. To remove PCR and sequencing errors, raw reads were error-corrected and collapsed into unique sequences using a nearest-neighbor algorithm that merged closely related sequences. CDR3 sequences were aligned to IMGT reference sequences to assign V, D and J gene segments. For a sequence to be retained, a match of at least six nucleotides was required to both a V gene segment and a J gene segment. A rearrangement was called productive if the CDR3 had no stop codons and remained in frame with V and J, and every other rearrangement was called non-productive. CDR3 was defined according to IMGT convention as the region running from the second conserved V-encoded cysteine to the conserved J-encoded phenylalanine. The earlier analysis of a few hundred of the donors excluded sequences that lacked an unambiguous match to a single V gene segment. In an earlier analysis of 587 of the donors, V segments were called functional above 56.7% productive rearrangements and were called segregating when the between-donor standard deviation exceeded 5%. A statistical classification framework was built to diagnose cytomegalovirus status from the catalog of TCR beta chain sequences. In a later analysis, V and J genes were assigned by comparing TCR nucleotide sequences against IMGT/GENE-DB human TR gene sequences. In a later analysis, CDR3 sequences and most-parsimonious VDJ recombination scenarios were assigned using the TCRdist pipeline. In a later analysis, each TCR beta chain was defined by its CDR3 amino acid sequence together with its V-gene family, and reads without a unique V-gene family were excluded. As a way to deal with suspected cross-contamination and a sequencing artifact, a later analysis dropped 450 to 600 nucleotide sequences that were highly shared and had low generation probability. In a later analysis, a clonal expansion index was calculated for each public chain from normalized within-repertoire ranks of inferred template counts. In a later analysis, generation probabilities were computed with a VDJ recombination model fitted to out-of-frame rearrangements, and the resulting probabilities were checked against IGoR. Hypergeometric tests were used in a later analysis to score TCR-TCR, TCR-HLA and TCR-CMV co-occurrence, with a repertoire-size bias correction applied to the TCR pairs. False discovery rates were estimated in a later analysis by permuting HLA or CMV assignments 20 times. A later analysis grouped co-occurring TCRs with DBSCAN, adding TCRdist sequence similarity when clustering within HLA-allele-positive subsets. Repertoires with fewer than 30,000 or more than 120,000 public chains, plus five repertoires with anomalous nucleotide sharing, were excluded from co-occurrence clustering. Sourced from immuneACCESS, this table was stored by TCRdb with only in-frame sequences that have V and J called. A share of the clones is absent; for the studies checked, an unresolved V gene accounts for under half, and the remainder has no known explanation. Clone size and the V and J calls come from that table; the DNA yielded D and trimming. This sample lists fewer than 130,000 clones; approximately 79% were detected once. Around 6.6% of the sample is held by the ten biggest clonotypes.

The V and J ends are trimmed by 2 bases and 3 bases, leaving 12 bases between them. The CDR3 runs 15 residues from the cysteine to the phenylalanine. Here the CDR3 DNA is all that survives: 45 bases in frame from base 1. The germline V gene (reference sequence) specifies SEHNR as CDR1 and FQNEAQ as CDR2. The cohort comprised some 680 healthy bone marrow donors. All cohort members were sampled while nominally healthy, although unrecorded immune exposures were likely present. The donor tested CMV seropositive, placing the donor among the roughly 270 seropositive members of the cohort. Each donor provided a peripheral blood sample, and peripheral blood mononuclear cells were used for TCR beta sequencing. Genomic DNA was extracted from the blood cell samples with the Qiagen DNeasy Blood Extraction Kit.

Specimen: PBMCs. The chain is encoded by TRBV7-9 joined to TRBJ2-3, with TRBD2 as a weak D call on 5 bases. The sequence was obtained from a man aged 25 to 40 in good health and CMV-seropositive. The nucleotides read TGTGCCAGCAGCTTATCATCGGGATGGACAGATACGCAGTATTTT. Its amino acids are CASSLSSGWTDTQYF.